The clone carrying this T cell receptor beta chain was counted a few times. The CDR3 loop spans 12 amino acids. CDR1 and CDR2 (germline): MNHNS, SASEGT. The source of the sample is a study of response to subunit inactivated influenza vaccine. One entry per CDR3 protein, called by TCRdb with MiXCR from the RT-PCR reads. The table includes about 160,000 distinct CDR3 sequences, roughly a tenth detected once. The source was non-naive T cells sorted from PBMCs, collected more than 35 days after vaccination. This clonotype originated in a man aged 45-65 years who received an inactivated influenza vaccine. The V gene is TRBV6-1, the J gene TRBJ2-7; possibly TRBD2 for D (5 bases). The CDR3 protein is CASRGWGYEQYF. DNA for the CDR3: TGTGCGAGCCGGGGTTGGGGCTACGAGCAGTACTTC.